This paragraph reports one T cell receptor beta chain. The data originate from a study of OX40 agonist ivuxolimab in advanced cancers. The assay was immunoSEQ multiplex PCR, and TCRdb's table has in-frame clones only and misses some. The table records about 68,000 clones, about 80% of them present only once. Trimming took 2 bases from V and 3 from J, leaving 13 bases between them. Per the germline V gene, CDR1 is SGHVS and CDR2 is FNYEAQ. The length of the CDR3 is 15 residues. The sample was CD4+ or CD8+ T cells sorted from blood, taken in a trial of the OX40 agonist ivuxolimab. The V call is TRBV7-6, the J call TRBJ1-1, with D tentatively TRBD1 (5 bases). This clonotype was obtained from an adult with an advanced solid tumor such as melanoma, head and neck, liver or kidney cancer. Here the CDR3 reads CASSLTPQGDTEAFF. DNA of the CDR3: TGTGCCAGCAGCTTAACACCACAAGGGGACACTGAAGCTTTCTTT. The full variable domain, in which reference TRBV7-6 and TRBJ1-1 provide the parts outside the CDR3, is GAGVSQSPRYKVTKRGQDVALRCDPISGHVSLYWYRQALGQGPEFLTYFNYEAQQDKSGLPNDRFSAERPEGSISTLTIQRTEQRDSAMYRCASSLTPQGDTEAFFGQGTRLTVV.